In this sample, the clone carrying this T cell receptor beta chain turned up many times. What it binds is unknown. Tagging with unique molecular identifiers was applied to individual cDNA molecules. Each CDR3 protein is one row after TCRdb ran MiXCR on the 5' RACE reads. The table records roughly 55,000 distinct CDR3 sequences, approximately 6% of them present only once. These data are taken from a study of early T cells in non-severe SARS-CoV-2 infection. The overall study: From unsorted whole blood, bulk RNA was sequenced, and the chains remained unpaired. Study results and limitations: Clonotype matching in VDJdb favored anti-spike CD8 responses and did not capture private and CD4 specificities.

This sequence was found in an adult who was a healthcare worker with PCR-confirmed SARS-CoV-2 infection or an uninfected control (not recorded which). Sequenced sample: whole blood.

In nucleotides, the CDR3 is TGTGCCAGCAGCCAGCTCCCGCGGAACTCCTACGAGCAGTACTTC. Amino acids: CASSQLPRNSYEQYF. V and J are TRBV3-1 and TRBJ2-7; D not resolved. This CDR3 has 15 residues. With 3 bases removed from V and 0 bases from J, the gap between germline ends came to 12 bases. From germline, CDR1 is LGHDT and CDR2 YNNKEL (reference sequence).